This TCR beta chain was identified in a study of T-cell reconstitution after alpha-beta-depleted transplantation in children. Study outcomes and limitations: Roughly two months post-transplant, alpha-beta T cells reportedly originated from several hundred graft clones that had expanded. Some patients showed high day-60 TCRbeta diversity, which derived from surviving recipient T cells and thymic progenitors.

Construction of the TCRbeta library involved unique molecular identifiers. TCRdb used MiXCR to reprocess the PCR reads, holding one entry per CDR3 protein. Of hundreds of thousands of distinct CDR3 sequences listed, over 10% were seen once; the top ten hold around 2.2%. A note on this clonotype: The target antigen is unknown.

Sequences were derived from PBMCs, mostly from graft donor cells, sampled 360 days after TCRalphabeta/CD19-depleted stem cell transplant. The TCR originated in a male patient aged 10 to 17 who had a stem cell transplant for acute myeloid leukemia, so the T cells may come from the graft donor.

The DNA for the CDR3 is TGTGCCAGCAGTTCGTTGACAGGGAAGGATGAAAAACTGTTTTTT. It codes for CASSSLTGKDEKLFF. The chain links TRBV28 to TRBJ1-4; 7 bases are a match to TRBD1. Germline trimming cut 4 bases from V and 6 bases from J; bases unmatched to any gene: 8. Germline loops: CDR1 MDHEN, CDR2 SYDVKM. This CDR3 contains 15 residues.